These 30 T cell receptor beta chains share one sample of origin, sequenced in a study of T cells in Graves' hyperthyroidism and ophthalmopathy. The CDR3 regions of TCR beta were amplified from RNA transcripts. A first-round RT-PCR of the TCR CDR3 used the HTBI primer set. TCRdb re-called the multiplex PCR reads with MiXCR, one entry per CDR3 protein. Of hundreds of thousands of distinct CDR3 sequences in the sample, less than 25% are singletons; the top ten hold approximately 30%. Source material: blood. The receptors shown here come from a man younger than 45 with Graves' ophthalmopathy.

Note on this clonotype: This may be a read error, as it is one base from a much larger clone. V gene TRBV2 combines with J gene TRBJ2-1; D remains unclear. V gave up 7 bases and J gave up 2 bases, with 15 bases separating them. This CDR3 comprises 15 residues. Looked up from germline, CDR1 is SNHLY and CDR2 is FYNNEI. The CDR3 DNA sequence: TGTGCCAGCACCCCGCGACTGGCCCCCTACAATGAGCAGTTCTTC. The encoded protein is CASTPRLAPYNEQFF.

This clonotype was counted a few times. CDR3 sequence reads: CASSLNGGVGDTQYF. DNA for the CDR3: TGTGCCAGCAGCTTAAATGGCGGGGTCGGAGATACGCAGTATTTT. V and J are TRBV7-3 and TRBJ2-3, with a possible D match to TRBD2 (6 bases). Trimming left V 1 base short and J 5 bases short, with 13 bases between. Germline V gives CDR1 SGHTA, CDR2 FQGTGA. This CDR3 has 15 residues.

This clonotype was seen a handful of times. J is TRBJ2-3 and V is TRBV28, with D tentatively TRBD1 (6 bases). Trimming took off 3 bases at V and 1 base at J, with 11 bases between the two ends. The CDR3 runs 15 residues. Germline V gene data show CDR1 as MDHEN and CDR2 as SYDVKM. CDR3 region: CASSFGQGRTDTQYF. The CDR3 bases are TGTGCCAGCAGTTTTGGGCAGGGGCGCACAGATACGCAGTATTTT.

In its sample, this clonotype was seen many times. The gene calls are TRBV7-9 and TRBJ2-7, with D unclear. Germline loops: CDR1 SEHNR, CDR2 FQNEAQ (reference sequence). The CDR3 covers 12 residues. The germline V and J ends were trimmed by 1 base and 7 bases, with 8 bases remaining between them. The DNA of the CDR3 is TGTGCCAGCAGCTTAGACGCCGGAGAGCAGTACTTC. Translation gives CASSLDAGEQYF.

The chain is built from TRBV4-1 and TRBJ1-4, with 11 bases matching TRBD1. Per germline, CDR1 MGHRA and CDR2 YSYEKL. The CDR3 contains 18 residues. V lost 3 bases and J lost 0; bases outside the gene matches: 6. CDR3 region: CASSHLGQGAPTNEKLFF. CDR3 nucleotides: TGCGCCAGCAGCCACTTAGGACAGGGGGCCCCAACTAATGAAAAACTGTTTTTT.

The CDR3 nucleotides read TGTGCCAGCAGCATATCCGACAGGGAGGTTCTCTATGGCTACACCTTC. It codes for CASSISDREVLYGYTF. This sequence joins TRBV14 and TRBJ1-2, with 7 bases aligning to TRBD1. With V trimmed by 5 bases and J by 4 bases, 13 bases remained unmatched. The CDR3 is 16 residues long. Germline V gene sequence: CDR1 SGHDN, CDR2 FVKESK.

The sample holds a few counts of this clonotype. This chain uses TRBV29-1 with TRBJ1-2, with D possibly matching TRBD1 (6 bases). The V end lost 4 bases, the J end lost 7 bases, and 13 bases lay between the germline ends. The CDR3 spans 12 residues. Germline CDR1 is SQVTM and CDR2 is ANQGSEA. The CDR3 loop reads CSVVTGALGYTF. The CDR3 DNA is TGCAGCGTTGTAACGGGGGCGCTTGGCTACACCTTC.

The V gene is TRBV10-2, the J gene TRBJ2-2; 9 bases are shared with TRBD1. The CDR3 totals 17 residues. V shed 8 bases, J shed 0 bases, and the junction held 10 bases outside the gene matches. Germline CDR1 and CDR2: WSHSY and SAAADI. Here the CDR3 DNA reads TGCGCCAGCGGGTCCCGGACAGGGGCTACGAACACCGGGGAGCTGTTTTTT. Translated: CASGSRTGATNTGELFF.

The rearrangement uses TRBV7-9 and TRBJ2-7; 7 bases agree with TRBD2. This CDR3 is built from 15 residues. The V gene end was trimmed by 4 bases and the J gene end by 6 bases; junction bases not matched to a gene: 12. Germline lookup yields CDR1 SEHNR and CDR2 FQNEAQ (reference sequence). CDR3: CASSSLSGRESEQYF. Written as DNA, the CDR3 is TGTGCCAGCAGCTCCCTCTCGGGGCGGGAGAGCGAGCAGTACTTC. The full variable domain, completed using reference TRBV7-9 and TRBJ2-7, is DTGVSQNPRHKITKRGQNVTFRCDPISEHNRLYWYRQTLGQGPEFLTYFQNEAQLEKSRLLSDRFSAERPKGSFSTLEIQRTEQGDSAMYLCASSSLSGRESEQYFGPGTRLTVT.

This clonotype was seen at least ten times. This sequence joins TRBV3-1 and TRBJ2-3; D is uncertain. V was shortened by 0 bases and J by 4 bases, with 11 bases between the two germline ends. The germline gives CDR1 LGHDT, CDR2 YNNKEL (reference sequence). The CDR3 totals 15 residues. The CDR3 bases are TGTGCCAGCAGCCAAGACCTCGAGGTCCCAGATACGCAGTATTTT. This codes for CASSQDLEVPDTQYF.

This clonotype was seen repeatedly, ten times or more. This chain connects TRBV20-1 to TRBJ1-4; a possible D gene is TRBD1 (5 bases). This CDR3 region has 14 residues. Between the trimmed V and J ends, which lost 4 bases and 6 bases, there was a span of 15 bases. CDR1 DFQATT and CDR2 SNEGSKA come from the germline V gene (reference sequence). CDR3 region: CSANQGAVYEKLFF. In nucleotides, the CDR3 is TGCAGTGCTAACCAAGGGGCAGTTTATGAAAAACTGTTTTTT.

On this clonotype itself: Sequence at one end of the junction differs from germline and may be a read error. The chain combines TRBV7-7 with TRBJ2-1; D perhaps matches TRBD1 (5 bases). Per germline, CDR1 SSHAT and CDR2 FNYEAQ (reference sequence). The CDR3 is 16 amino acids. In DNA, the CDR3 is TGTGCTAGCAGCTTAGGGGTCGACTCTACTTACAATGAGCAGTTCTTC. It specifies CASSLGVDSTYNEQFF. The full variable domain, with the rest looked up from reference TRBV7-7 and TRBJ2-1, is GAGVSQSPRYKVTKRGQDVTLRCDPISSHATLYWYQQALGQGPEFLTYFNYEAQPDKSGLPSDRFSAERPEGSISTLTIQRTEQRDSAMYRCASSLGVDSTYNEQFFGPGTRLTVL.

V gene TRBV20-1 combines with J gene TRBJ1-1; D ambiguous. V lost 0 bases and J lost 2, with 7 bases in between. Germline lookup yields CDR1 DFQATT and CDR2 SNEGSKA (reference sequence). The CDR3 spans 13 residues. The CDR3 DNA sequence: TGCAGTGCTAGAGAGTTGGCAAACACTGAAGCTTTCTTT. It yields the protein CSARELANTEAFF.

This clonotype appeared many times. The chain links TRBV13 to TRBJ2-7; 10 bases match TRBD1. Per germline, CDR1 PRHDT and CDR2 FYEKMQ (reference sequence). CDR3 length: 15 residues. The junction had 5 bases not matched to a gene; V was cut back by 4 bases and J by 2 bases. The CDR3 coding sequence is TGTGCCAGCAGCTCGAAGGGGACAGGGGCCTACGAGCAGTACTTC. It encodes CASSSKGTGAYEQYF.

This clonotype appeared a few times. The V gene is TRBV2, the J gene TRBJ2-1, with TRBD2 as a possible D gene (6 bases). Germline CDR1 SNHLY, CDR2 FYNNEI. The V end lost 11 bases, the J end lost 2 bases, and 13 bases lay between the germline ends. The CDR3 is made up of 13 amino acids. DNA of the CDR3: TGTGCCTACACTAGCCGTCCCTACAATGAGCAGTTCTTC. Translated, it gives CAYTSRPYNEQFF. The full variable domain, its missing parts supplied by reference TRBV2 and TRBJ2-1, is EPEVTQTPSHQVTQMGQEVILRCVPISNHLYFYWYRQILGQKVEFLVSFYNNEISEKSEIFDDQFSVERPDGSNFTLKIRSTKLEDSAMYFCAYTSRPYNEQFFGPGTRLTVL.

This clonotype was seen repeatedly, ten times or more. The chain is built from TRBV18 and TRBJ2-5; 10 bases fit TRBD1. CDR3 length: 14 residues. Germline-derived CDR1 and CDR2 are KGHSH and LQKENI. V shed 5 bases and J 2 bases; nucleotides not matched to a gene: 2. CDR3 in amino acids: CASSRTGGQETQYF. The DNA for the CDR3 is TGTGCCAGCTCAAGGACAGGGGGGCAAGAGACCCAGTACTTC. The whole variable domain, filled in from reference TRBV18 and TRBJ2-5, reads NAGVMQNPRHLVRRRGQEARLRCSPMKGHSHVYWYRQLPEEGLKFMVYLQKENIIDESGMPKERFSAEFPKEGPSILRIQQVVRGDSAAYFCASSRTGGQETQYFGPGTRLLVL.

This clonotype has ten or more counts. The chain is built from TRBV28 and TRBJ2-7; 10 bases map to TRBD1. The CDR3 runs to 16 residues. Germline V gives CDR1 MDHEN, CDR2 SYDVKM. The V segment lost 5 bases and the J segment 5 bases; nucleotides outside the gene matches: 12. The CDR3 here is CASSARDRGLWNEQYF. DNA of the CDR3: TGTGCCAGCAGTGCCAGGGACAGGGGCCTTTGGAACGAGCAGTACTTC.

This clonotype was detected ten times or more. The chain uses TRBV12-5 and TRBJ1-1; 9 bases align to TRBD1. Germline V gives CDR1 LGHNT, CDR2 FRNRAP. Trimming took 3 bases from V and 1 from J; bases not matched to a gene: 12. The CDR3 is 18 residues long. The CDR3, as DNA: TGTGCTAGTGGTTTTGATACAGGGGGCGGTAAGAAGAACACTGAAGCTTTCTTT. It translates to CASGFDTGGGKKNTEAFF.

Concerning this clonotype itself: This sequence may be a read error, since a much larger clone differs from it by one base. This chain connects TRBV20-1 to TRBJ2-5; D is ambiguous. Germline V lookup: CDR1 DFQATT, CDR2 SNEGSKA (reference sequence). Trimming shortened V by 4 bases and J by 4 bases, and 10 bases separated the two germline ends. The CDR3 is 12 residues long. CDR3: CSAMEGLETQYF. In DNA, the CDR3 is TGCAGTGCTATGGAAGGGCTAGAGACCCAGTACTTC.

V and J are TRBV20-1 and TRBJ2-3; TRBD2 might be the D (7 bases). Germline values: CDR1 DFQATT, CDR2 SNEGSKA (reference sequence). This CDR3 is built from 12 residues. V was pared by 3 bases and J by 10 bases, with 14 bases between. The CDR3 reads CSASWGGRAQYF. CDR3 coding DNA: TGCAGTGCTAGTTGGGGGGGCCGAGCGCAGTATTTT.

The chain uses TRBV27 and TRBJ2-1; tentatively, D is TRBD1 or TRBD2 (5 bases each). The germline gives CDR1 MNHEY, CDR2 SMNVEV (reference sequence). The CDR3 covers 13 residues. Trimming took 5 bases from V and 6 from J, leaving 11 bases between them. The CDR3 region is CASSRDPSNEQFF. The CDR3 DNA reads as TGTGCCAGCAGTAGGGACCCGAGCAATGAGCAGTTCTTC.

Ten or more counts support this clonotype. This chain joins TRBV20-1 and TRBJ2-3; TRBD2 matches at 12 bases. Germline trimming cut 5 bases from V and 4 bases from J; bases unmatched to any gene: 4. Germline CDR1 and CDR2: DFQATT and SNEGSKA (reference sequence). CDR3 length: 14 residues. CDR3 sequence: CSAGLAGGADTQYF. The CDR3 DNA reads TGCAGTGCTGGCCTAGCGGGAGGGGCAGATACGCAGTATTTT.

This clonotype was picked up a small number of times. The chain links TRBV6-2 or TRBV6-3 to TRBJ1-2, with D possibly being TRBD1 (5 bases). Germline CDR1 and CDR2: MNHEY and SVGEGT. V lost 6 bases to trimming and J lost 7 bases, with 18 bases between them. This CDR3 spans 14 amino acids. CDR3 sequence reads: CASSLGGRVGGYTF. The CDR3 region has the DNA TGTGCCAGCAGCCTTGGGGGGAGGGTAGGTGGCTACACCTTC.

V gene TRBV30 combines with J gene TRBJ1-2, with D unresolved. V was clipped by 0 bases and J by 1 base, with 12 bases between them. The CDR3 extends over 15 amino acids. CDR1 is GTSNPN and CDR2 is SVGIG in the germline V gene (reference sequence). CDR3 DNA: TGTGCCTGGAGTGTGCGCGACTTTTTTAACTATGGCTACACCTTC. Its translation: CAWSVRDFFNYGYTF.

On this clonotype itself: This sequence may be a read error, since a much larger clone differs from it by one base. V usage is TRBV11-2 and J usage is TRBJ2-7; D may be TRBD1 (6 bases). Germline V CDR1 and CDR2: SGHAT, FQNNGV. This CDR3 spans 14 amino acids. V dropped 5 bases and J dropped 2 bases, with 13 bases sitting between them. CDR3 protein: CASSRGGQTYEQYF. CDR3 bases: TGTGCCAGCAGCCGGGGCGGACAGACCTACGAGCAGTACTTC.

The chain links TRBV2 to TRBJ1-2; D gene unclear. The CDR3 totals 14 residues. V was shortened by 7 bases and J by 5 bases, with 17 bases between the two germline ends. Germline CDR1 SNHLY, CDR2 FYNNEI. This CDR3 is CASTGDGVFYGYTF. For the CDR3, the DNA is TGTGCCAGCACCGGAGATGGGGTTTTTTATGGCTACACCTTC.

The CDR3 DNA follows: TGTGCCAGTAGTATTGTGGCCGGAACCGGGGAGCTGTTTTTT. This codes for CASSIVAGTGELFF. The rearrangement uses TRBV19 and TRBJ2-2; D remains ambiguous. Trimming took off 3 bases at V and 5 bases at J, with 10 bases between the two ends. CDR3 length equals 14 residues. From germline, CDR1 is LNHDA and CDR2 SQIVND (reference sequence). The variable domain in full, with the rest retrieved from reference TRBV19 and TRBJ2-2, is DGGITQSPKYLFRKEGQNVTLSCEQNLNHDAMYWYRQDPGQGLRLIYYSQIVNDFQKGDIAEGYSVSREKKESFPLTVTSAQKNPTAFYLCASSIVAGTGELFFGEGSRLTVL.

This clonotype is a singleton in its sample. This rearrangement joins TRBV5-1 to TRBJ1-4; D unresolved. CDR3 length: 14 residues. Per the germline V gene, CDR1 is SGHRS and CDR2 is YFSETQ. Trimming left V 3 bases short and J 7 bases short, with 13 bases between. The CDR3 loop is CASSSNFGGEKLFF. The CDR3 nucleotides are TGCGCCAGCAGCTCGAACTTCGGTGGTGAAAAACTGTTTTTT.

This clonotype was found many times. The chain links TRBV6-2 or TRBV6-3 to TRBJ2-7, with 10 bases that match TRBD2. V gave up 6 bases and J gave up 0 bases; unmatched junction bases: 5. The germline CDR1 and CDR2 sequences are MNHEY and SVGEGT. The CDR3 sequence is 15 residues long. The DNA of the CDR3 is TGTGCCAGCAGCCCTGGACTAGCGGCCTCCTACGAGCAGTACTTC. Amino acid sequence: CASSPGLAASYEQYF.

Regarding this clonotype: A much larger clone differs from this one at a single base, so this may be a read error. The chain links TRBV27 to TRBJ1-1; possible D gene TRBD1, 5 bases. Germline V gene data show CDR1 as MNHEY and CDR2 as SMNVEV (reference sequence). This CDR3 region has 16 residues. Trimming pared 6 bases from V and 3 bases from J, leaving 20 bases between. CDR3: CASRVTGRRMDTEAFF. In DNA form, the CDR3 reads TGTGCCAGCAGAGTTACGGGACGGAGGATGGACACTGAAGCTTTCTTT.